This T cell receptor (beta chain) appears in the sequencing data of a study of Siglec-9 on CD8 T cells in melanoma (dated by TCRdb to between 2018 and 2021). Looking at the study overall: In this study, researchers looked at how Siglec-9 is expressed on CD8+ T cells and what Siglec-9 does to regulate T cells within the melanoma tumor microenvironment.

What the authors observed across the whole study: According to the report, an effector memory CD8+ T-cell subset that seemed to build up inside melanoma tumors was both marked and regulated by Siglec-9.

The library was prepared using the immunoSEQ multiplex PCR assay. The table comes from immuneACCESS by way of TCRdb, which keeps in-frame sequences with V and J called. Part of the clones is missing from these tables; in studies checked, under half for an unresolved V gene and the rest for unknown reasons. The sample table holds 25,000 to 35,000 clones, of which 80% were seen once. In total, the top ten clones hold 5.8% of the sample. Notes on this clone: What antigen it recognizes has not been identified. It has no much larger one-base neighbor in the sample; base qualities were not kept.

CDR1 is given as SEHNR and CDR2 as FQNEAQ, both from the germline V gene (reference sequence). V loses 5 bases of germline sequence and J loses 5 bases, and the interval between the two ends is 21 bases. Measured from the cysteine to the phenylalanine, the CDR3 is 16 residues long. Of all the DNA, just the CDR3 is kept, 48 bases in frame from base 1. The specimen was Siglec-9- CD8+ T cells sorted from blood. Sample cell subset or site, as interpreted from the label and publication: CD8 T cells lacking Siglec-9. The clonotype originates from a human donor in good health. The chain is made from TRBV7-9 and TRBJ1-1; the D gene is not confidently resolved. The nucleotide sequence is TGTGCCAGCAGCCTAAGTTCAAGAGCGCGGGGTACTGAAGCTTTCTTT. Its translation reads: CASSLSSRARGTEAFF.